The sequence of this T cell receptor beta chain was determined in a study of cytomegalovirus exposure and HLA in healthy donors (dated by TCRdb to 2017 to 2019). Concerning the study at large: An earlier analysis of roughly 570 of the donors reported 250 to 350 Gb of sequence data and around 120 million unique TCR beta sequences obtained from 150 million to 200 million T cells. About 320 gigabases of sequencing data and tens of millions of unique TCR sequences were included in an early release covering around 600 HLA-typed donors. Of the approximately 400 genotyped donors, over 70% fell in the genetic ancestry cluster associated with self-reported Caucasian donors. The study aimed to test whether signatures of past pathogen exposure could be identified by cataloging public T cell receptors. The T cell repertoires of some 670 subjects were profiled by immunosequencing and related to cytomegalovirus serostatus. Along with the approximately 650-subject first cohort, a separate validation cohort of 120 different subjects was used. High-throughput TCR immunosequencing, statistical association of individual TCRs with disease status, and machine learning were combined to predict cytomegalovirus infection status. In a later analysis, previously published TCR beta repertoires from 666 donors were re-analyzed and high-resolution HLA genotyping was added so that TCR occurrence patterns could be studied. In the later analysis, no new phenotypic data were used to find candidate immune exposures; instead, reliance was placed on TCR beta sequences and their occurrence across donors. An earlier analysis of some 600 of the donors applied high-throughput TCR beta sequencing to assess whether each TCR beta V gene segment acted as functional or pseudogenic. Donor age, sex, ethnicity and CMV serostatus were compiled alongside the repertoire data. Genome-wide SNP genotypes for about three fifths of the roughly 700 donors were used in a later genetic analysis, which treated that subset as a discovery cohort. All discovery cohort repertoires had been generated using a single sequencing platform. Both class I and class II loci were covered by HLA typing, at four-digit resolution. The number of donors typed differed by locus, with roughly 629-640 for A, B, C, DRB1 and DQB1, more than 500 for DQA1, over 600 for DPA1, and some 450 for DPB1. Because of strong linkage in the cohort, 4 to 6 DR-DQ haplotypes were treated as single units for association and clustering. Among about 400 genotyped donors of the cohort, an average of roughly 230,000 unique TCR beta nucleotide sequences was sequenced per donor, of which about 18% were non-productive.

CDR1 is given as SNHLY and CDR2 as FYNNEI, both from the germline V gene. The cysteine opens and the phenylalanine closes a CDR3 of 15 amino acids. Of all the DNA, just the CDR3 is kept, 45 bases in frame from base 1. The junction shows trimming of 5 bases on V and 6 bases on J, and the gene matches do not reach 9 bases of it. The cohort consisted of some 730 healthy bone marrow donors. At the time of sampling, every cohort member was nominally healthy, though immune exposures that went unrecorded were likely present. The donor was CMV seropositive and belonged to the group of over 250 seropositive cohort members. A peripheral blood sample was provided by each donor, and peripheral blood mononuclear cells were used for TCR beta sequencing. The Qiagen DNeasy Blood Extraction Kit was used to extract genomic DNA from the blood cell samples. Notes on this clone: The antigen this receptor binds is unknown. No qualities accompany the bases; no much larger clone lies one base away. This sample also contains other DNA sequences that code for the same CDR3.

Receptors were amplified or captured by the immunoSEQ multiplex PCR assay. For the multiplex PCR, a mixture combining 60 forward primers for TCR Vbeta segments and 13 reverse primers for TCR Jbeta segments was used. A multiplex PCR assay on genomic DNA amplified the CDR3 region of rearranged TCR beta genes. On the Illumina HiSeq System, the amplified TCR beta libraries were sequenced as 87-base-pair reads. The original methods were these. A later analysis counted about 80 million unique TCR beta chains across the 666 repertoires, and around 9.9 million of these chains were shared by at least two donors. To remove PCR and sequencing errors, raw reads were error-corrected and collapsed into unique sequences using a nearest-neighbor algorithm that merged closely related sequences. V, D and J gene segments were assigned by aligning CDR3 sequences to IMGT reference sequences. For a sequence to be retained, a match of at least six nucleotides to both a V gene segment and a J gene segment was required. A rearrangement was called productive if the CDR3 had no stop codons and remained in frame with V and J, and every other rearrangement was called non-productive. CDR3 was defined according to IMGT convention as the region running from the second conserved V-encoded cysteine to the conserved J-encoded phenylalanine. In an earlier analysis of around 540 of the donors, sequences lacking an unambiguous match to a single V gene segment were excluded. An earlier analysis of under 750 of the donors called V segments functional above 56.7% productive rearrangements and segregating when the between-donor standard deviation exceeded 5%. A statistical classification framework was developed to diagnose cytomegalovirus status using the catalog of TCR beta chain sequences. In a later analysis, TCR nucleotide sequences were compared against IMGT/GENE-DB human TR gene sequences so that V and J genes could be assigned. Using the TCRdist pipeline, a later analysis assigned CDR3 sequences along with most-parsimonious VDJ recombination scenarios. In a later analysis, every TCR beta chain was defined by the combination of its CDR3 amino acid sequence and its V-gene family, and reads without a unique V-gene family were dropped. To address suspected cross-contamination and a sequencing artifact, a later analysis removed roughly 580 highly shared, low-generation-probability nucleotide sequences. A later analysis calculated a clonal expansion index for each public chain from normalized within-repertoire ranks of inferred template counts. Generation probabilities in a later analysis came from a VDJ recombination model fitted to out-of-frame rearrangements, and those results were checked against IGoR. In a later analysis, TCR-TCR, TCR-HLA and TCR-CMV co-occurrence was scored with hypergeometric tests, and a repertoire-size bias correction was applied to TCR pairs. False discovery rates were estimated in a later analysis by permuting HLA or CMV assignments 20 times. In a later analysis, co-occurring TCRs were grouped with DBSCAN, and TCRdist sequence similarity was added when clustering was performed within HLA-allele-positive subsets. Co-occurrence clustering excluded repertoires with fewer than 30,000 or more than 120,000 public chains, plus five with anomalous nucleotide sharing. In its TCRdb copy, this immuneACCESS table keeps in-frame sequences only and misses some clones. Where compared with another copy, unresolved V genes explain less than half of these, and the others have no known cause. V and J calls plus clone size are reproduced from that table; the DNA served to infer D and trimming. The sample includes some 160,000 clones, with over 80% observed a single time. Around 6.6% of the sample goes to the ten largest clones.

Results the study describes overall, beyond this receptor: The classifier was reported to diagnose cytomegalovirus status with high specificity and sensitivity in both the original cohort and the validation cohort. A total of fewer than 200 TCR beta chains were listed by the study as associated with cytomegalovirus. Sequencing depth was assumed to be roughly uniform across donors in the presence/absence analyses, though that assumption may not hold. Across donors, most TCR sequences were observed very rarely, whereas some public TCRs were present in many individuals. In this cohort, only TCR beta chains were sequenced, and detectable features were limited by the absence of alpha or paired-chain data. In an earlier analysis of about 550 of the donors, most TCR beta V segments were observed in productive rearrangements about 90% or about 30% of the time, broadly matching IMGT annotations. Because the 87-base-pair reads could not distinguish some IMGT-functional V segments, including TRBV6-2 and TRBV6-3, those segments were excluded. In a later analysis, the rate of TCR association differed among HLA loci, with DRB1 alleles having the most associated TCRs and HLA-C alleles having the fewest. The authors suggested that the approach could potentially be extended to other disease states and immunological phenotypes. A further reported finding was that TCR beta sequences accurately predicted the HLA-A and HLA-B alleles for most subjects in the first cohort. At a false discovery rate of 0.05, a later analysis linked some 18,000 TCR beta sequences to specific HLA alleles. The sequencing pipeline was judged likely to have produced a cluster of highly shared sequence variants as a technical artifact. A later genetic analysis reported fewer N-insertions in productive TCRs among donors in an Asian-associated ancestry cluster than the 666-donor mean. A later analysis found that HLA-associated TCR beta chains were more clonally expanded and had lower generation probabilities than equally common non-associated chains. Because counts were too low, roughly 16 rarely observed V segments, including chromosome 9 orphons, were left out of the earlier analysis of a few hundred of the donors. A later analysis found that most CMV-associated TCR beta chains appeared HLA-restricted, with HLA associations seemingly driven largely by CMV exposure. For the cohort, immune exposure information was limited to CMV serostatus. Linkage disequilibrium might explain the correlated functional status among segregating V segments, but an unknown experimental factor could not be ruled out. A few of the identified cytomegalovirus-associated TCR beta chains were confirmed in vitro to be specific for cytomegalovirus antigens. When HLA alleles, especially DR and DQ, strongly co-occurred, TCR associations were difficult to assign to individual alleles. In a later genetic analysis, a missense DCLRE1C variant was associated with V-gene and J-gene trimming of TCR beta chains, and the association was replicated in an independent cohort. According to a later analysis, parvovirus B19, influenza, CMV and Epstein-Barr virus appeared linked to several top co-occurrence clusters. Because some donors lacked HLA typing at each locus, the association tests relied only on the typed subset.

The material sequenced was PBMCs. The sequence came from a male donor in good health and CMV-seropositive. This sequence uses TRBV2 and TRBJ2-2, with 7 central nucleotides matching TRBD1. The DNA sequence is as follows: TGTGCCAGCAGTAAGGGGGCTATTAGGTCCGGGGAGCTGTTTTTT. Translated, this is CASSKGAIRSGELFF.